This T cell receptor beta chain appears in the sequencing data of a study of cytomegalovirus exposure and HLA in healthy donors. In the PCR, 60 Vbeta and 13 Jbeta primers were used. Here immunoSEQ multiplex PCR was the method, and the copy in TCRdb shows in-frame clones only, minus some. The repertoire holds about 130,000 clones, with 80% as singletons. This clone was recorded a few times. Per germline, CDR1 SGDLS and CDR2 YYNGEE. The V end was cut by 4 bases, the J end by 5 bases, with 12 bases between. The CDR3 contains 14 residues. This receptor was identified in a woman in her thirties or forties in good health and CMV-seronegative. The source material was PBMCs. J is TRBJ2-2 and V is TRBV9; a possible D gene is TRBD2 (5 bases). The CDR3 bases are TGTGCCAGCAGCAGAATAGCGTCGACCGGGGAGCTGTTTTTT. It translates to CASSRIASTGELFF.